Detailed here is one T cell receptor beta chain. What it binds is unknown. This CDR3 has 15 residues. CDR1 and CDR2 (germline): SGHVS, FQNEAQ. J gave up 1 base and V 5 bases, and 6 bases lay outside the gene matches. The data belong to a study of cytomegalovirus exposure and HLA in healthy donors. Researchers ran the PCR with 60 Vbeta and 13 Jbeta primers. Profiled with immunoSEQ multiplex PCR; TCRdb holds only in-frame clones, not every one. Among about 150,000 clones, around 80% were seen once, and the ten largest hold about 13%. Study findings and constraints: In a later analysis, most CMV-associated TCR beta chains appeared HLA-restricted.

The TCR was taken from a woman between 50 and 59 years old in good health and CMV-seropositive. The source material was PBMCs. The chain employs TRBV7-8 and TRBJ2-7, with 9 bases aligning to TRBD2. DNA for the CDR3: TGTGCCAGCAGCCACGGCGGGGGGGCTTCCTACGAGCAGTACTTC. Protein sequence: CASSHGGGASYEQYF.